A single sample gave rise to the 9 T cell receptor beta chains below, sequenced in a study of T-cell reconstitution after alpha-beta-depleted transplantation in children. The TCRbeta library incorporated unique molecular identifiers. TCRdb independently ran MiXCR on the PCR reads; one entry per CDR3 protein. The sample carries about 610,000 distinct CDR3 sequences, 25% to 30% recorded once. This specimen was PBMCs, taken before TCRalphabeta/CD19-depleted stem cell transplant. These receptors were obtained from a boy under two years old with Wiskott-Aldrich syndrome, due to receive a stem cell transplant.

This clonotype has only a few counts. The chain combines TRBV5-1 with TRBJ1-1; 7 bases are shared with TRBD1. Looked up from germline, CDR1 is SGHRS and CDR2 is YFSETQ. This CDR3 is built from 17 residues. V lost 0 bases and J lost 0; bases outside the gene matches: 8. Written as DNA, the CDR3 is TGCGCCAGCAGCTTGGTAGGACAGGTCCGTATGAACACTGAAGCTTTCTTT. Translating gives CASSLVGQVRMNTEAFF.

This clonotype has only a few counts. The chain recombines TRBV20-1 with TRBJ2-3; 10 bases agree with TRBD2. The CDR3 spans 15 residues. Germline loops: CDR1 DFQATT, CDR2 SNEGSKA (reference sequence). V dropped 6 bases and J dropped 6; count of bases not matched to a gene: 12. Here the CDR3 DNA reads TGCAGTGCCCAATGGCTAGCGGGAGTAGAGGATACGCAGTATTTT. This encodes CSAQWLAGVEDTQYF.

The gene calls are TRBV11-1 and TRBJ1-1, with 9 bases identical to TRBD1. The ends lost 3 bases at V and 6 bases at J; junction bases unmatched: 11. The CDR3 consists of 16 residues. The germline V gene encodes CDR1 SGHAT and CDR2 FQDESV (reference sequence). CDR3 nucleotides: TGTGCCAGCAGCTTGGGGACAGGGTCCAAACTGTCTGAAGCTTTCTTT. It specifies CASSLGTGSKLSEAFF.

This clonotype was found a few times. The rearrangement joins TRBV5-1 to TRBJ2-2, with D possibly matching TRBD2 (6 bases). The germline V gene encodes CDR1 SGHRS and CDR2 YFSETQ. V lost 6 bases and J 0 bases, leaving 6 bases between the germline ends. The CDR3 extends over 13 amino acids. This CDR3 is CASTSANTGELFF. Here the CDR3 DNA reads TGCGCCAGCACTAGCGCGAACACCGGGGAGCTGTTTTTT.

This sequence joins TRBV7-2 and TRBJ2-1; the match to TRBD2 covers 9 bases. Looked up from germline, CDR1 is SGHTA and CDR2 is FQGNSA. This CDR3 has 16 residues. V trimming: 5 bases; J trimming: 4 bases; junction bases outside the gene matches: 9. CDR3 sequence: CASSPSRLAEYNEQFF. As DNA, the CDR3 is TGTGCCAGCAGCCCCAGCCGACTAGCGGAATACAATGAGCAGTTCTTC.

This clonotype was counted between two and nine times. At one boundary the junction diverges from the germline segment, which might be a read error. The genes are TRBV20-1 and TRBJ2-7; 11 nucleotides align to TRBD2. There are 11 residues in the CDR3. Germline V gene sequence: CDR1 DFQATT, CDR2 SNEGSKA (reference sequence). This chain's CDR3 is CSARSTSGTIF. The CDR3 DNA reads TGCAGTGCTAGGTCGACTAGCGGGACCATCTTC.

The chain recombines TRBV7-2 with TRBJ2-1; 8 bases align to TRBD2. This CDR3 is built from 19 residues. J gave up 0 bases and V 2 bases, and 12 bases lay outside the gene matches. CDR1 and CDR2 (germline): SGHTA, FQGNSA. DNA of the CDR3: TGTGCCAGCAGCTTACGGGCTAGCGGGCGGCTGAGCTCCTACAATGAGCAGTTCTTC. Encoded protein: CASSLRASGRLSSYNEQFF.

The rearrangement joins TRBV7-2 to TRBJ2-7, with D possibly TRBD2 on 5 matching bases. Trimming removed 4 bases from V and 4 bases from J, with 17 bases in between. The CDR3 extends over 15 amino acids. Germline values: CDR1 SGHTA, CDR2 FQGNSA. CDR3 protein: CASSSGVSPLYEQYF. The CDR3 bases are TGTGCCAGCAGCTCCGGGGTCAGTCCCCTTTACGAGCAGTACTTC.

There are a few counts of this clonotype. V and J are TRBV12-3 or TRBV12-4 and TRBJ1-5, with D uncertain. The CDR3 is made up of 14 amino acids. Deletions cut 7 bases from V and 0 bases from J, with 10 bases between. CDR3 region: CASTPSYSNQPQHF. The DNA of the CDR3 is TGTGCCAGCACCCCCTCGTATAGCAATCAGCCCCAGCATTTT.